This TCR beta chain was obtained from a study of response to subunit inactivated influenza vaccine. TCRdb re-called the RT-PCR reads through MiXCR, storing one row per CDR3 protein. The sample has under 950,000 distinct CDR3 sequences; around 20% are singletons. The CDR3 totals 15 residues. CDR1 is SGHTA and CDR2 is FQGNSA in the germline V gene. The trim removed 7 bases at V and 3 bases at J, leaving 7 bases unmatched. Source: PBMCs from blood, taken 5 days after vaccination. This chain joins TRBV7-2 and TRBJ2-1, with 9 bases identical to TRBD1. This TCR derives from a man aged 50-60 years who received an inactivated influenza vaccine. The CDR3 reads CASTADRGGYNEQFF. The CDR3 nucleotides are TGTGCCAGCACCGCTGACAGGGGGGGCTACAATGAGCAGTTCTTC. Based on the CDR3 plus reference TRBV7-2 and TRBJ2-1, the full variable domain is GAGVSQSPSNKVTEKGKDVELRCDPISGHTALYWYRQSLGQGLEFLIYFQGNSAPDKSGLPSDRFSAERTGGSVSTLTIQRTQQEDSAVYLCASTADRGGYNEQFFGPGTRLTVL.